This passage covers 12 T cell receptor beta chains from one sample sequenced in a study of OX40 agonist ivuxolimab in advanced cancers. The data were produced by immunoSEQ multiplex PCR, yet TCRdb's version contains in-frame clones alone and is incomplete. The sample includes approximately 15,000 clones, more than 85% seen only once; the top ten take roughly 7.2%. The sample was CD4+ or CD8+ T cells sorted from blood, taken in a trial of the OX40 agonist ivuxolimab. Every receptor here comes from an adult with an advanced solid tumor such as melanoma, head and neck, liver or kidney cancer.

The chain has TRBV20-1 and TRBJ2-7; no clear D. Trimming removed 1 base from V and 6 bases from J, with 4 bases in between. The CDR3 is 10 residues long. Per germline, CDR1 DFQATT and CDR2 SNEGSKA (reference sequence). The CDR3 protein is CSARVPEQYF. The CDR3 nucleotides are TGCAGTGCTAGAGTTCCCGAGCAGTACTTC.

CDR3 coding DNA: TGTGCCAGCAGCGCCCTTGGGACGGGAGGTTACGAGCAGTACTTC. Translated, it gives CASSALGTGGYEQYF. This chain joins TRBV4-2 and TRBJ2-7; 7 bases match TRBD2. CDR1 and CDR2 from the germline V gene are LGHNA and YNFKEQ. This CDR3 region has 15 residues. The V gene end was trimmed by 5 bases and the J gene end by 4 bases; junction bases not matched to a gene: 11.

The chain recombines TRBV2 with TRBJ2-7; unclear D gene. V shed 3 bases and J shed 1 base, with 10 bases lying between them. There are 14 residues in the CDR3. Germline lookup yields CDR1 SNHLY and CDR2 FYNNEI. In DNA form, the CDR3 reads TGTGCCAGCAGTGAGGACCCTGGGTCCTACGAGCAGTACTTC. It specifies CASSEDPGSYEQYF. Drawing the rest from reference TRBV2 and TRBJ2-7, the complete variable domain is EPEVTQTPSHQVTQMGQEVILRCVPISNHLYFYWYRQILGQKVEFLVSFYNNEISEKSEIFDDQFSVERPDGSNFTLKIRSTKLEDSAMYFCASSEDPGSYEQYFGPGTRLTVT.

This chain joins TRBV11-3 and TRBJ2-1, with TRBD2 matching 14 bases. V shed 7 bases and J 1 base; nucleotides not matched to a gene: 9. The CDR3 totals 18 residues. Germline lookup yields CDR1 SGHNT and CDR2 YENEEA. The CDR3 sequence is CASTPGGTSGGSYNEQFF. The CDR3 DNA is TGTGCCAGCACCCCGGGAGGGACTAGCGGGGGTTCCTACAATGAGCAGTTCTTC.

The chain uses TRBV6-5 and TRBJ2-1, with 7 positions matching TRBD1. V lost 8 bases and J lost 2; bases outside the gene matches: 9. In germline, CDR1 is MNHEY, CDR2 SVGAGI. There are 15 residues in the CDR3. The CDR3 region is CASGRPTGPYNEQFF. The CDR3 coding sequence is TGTGCCAGCGGGCGCCCGACAGGGCCCTACAATGAGCAGTTCTTC.

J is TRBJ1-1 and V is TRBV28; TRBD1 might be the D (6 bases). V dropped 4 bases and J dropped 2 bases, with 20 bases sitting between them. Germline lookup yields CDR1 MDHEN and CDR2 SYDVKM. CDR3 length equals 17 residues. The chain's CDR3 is CASSSTGRWGGNTEAFF. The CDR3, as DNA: TGTGCCAGCAGTTCCACAGGGCGGTGGGGTGGAAACACTGAAGCTTTCTTT.

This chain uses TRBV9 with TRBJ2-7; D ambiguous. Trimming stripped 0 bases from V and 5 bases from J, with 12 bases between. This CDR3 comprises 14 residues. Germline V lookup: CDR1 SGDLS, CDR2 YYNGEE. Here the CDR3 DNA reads TGTGCCAGCAGCGTAGGCCACTCCGTGAACGAGCAGTACTTC. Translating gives CASSVGHSVNEQYF.

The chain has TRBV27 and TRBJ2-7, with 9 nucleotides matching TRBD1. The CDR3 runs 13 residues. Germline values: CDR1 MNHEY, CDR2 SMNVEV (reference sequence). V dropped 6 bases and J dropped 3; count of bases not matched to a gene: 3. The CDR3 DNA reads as TGTGCCAGCAGGGGACAGGGACGCTACGAGCAGTACTTC. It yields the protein CASRGQGRYEQYF.

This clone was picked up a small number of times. CDR3 sequence: CASSFGIPGTWVEAFF. For the CDR3, the DNA is TGTGCCAGCAGCTTTGGTATACCGGGGACTTGGGTTGAAGCTTTCTTT. The V call is TRBV7-9, the J call TRBJ1-1; a possible D gene is TRBD1 (5 bases). The length of the CDR3 is 16 residues. V lost 3 bases, J lost 7 bases, and 21 bases lay in between. Germline V gene data show CDR1 as SEHNR and CDR2 as FQNEAQ (reference sequence).

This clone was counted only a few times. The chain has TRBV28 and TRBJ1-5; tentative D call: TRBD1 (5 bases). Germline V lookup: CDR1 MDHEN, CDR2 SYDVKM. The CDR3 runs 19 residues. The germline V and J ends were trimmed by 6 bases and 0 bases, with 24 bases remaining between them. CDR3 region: CASSHLQRQLRNSNQPQHF. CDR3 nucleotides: TGTGCCAGCAGCCATCTACAGCGACAGTTGCGGAATAGCAATCAGCCCCAGCATTTT. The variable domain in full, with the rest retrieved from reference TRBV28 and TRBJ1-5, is DVKVTQSSRYLVKRTGEKVFLECVQDMDHENMFWYRQDPGLGLRLIYFSYDVKMKEKGDIPEGYSVSREKKERFSLILESASTNQTSMYLCASSHLQRQLRNSNQPQHFGDGTRLSIL.

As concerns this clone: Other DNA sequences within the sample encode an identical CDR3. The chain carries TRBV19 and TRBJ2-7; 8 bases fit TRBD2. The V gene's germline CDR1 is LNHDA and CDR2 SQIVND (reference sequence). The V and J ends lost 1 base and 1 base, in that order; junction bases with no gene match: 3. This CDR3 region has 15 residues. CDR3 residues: CASSIAGGTSYEQYF. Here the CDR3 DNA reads TGTGCCAGTAGTATAGCGGGGGGGACATCCTACGAGCAGTACTTC.

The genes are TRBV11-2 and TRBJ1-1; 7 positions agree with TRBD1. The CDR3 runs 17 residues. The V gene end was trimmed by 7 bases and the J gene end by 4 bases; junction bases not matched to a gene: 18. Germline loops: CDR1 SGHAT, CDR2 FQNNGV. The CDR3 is CASTLGPGQLIGTEAFF. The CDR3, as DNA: TGTGCCAGCACCCTGGGACCGGGACAGCTTATTGGCACTGAAGCTTTCTTT.